The T cell receptor beta chain described here comes from a study of blood T cell repertoires in COVID-19. Study background: T cells, B-cell-depleted T cells, or PBMCs supplied cDNA or gDNA.

Sequencing used immunoSEQ multiplex PCR; TCRdb keeps in-frame clones, though not all of them. The table shows around 310,000 clones, with 90% occurring only once. Germline loops: CDR1 GTSNPN, CDR2 SVGIG (reference sequence). V was clipped by 5 bases and J by 14 bases, with 24 bases between them. The CDR3 has 13 amino acids. The chain recombines TRBV30 with TRBJ1-2, with D tentatively TRBD1 (6 bases). The sequence derives from a middle-aged woman with COVID-19, enrolled during active disease. Sequencing was done on a sample of peripheral blood. The CDR3 DNA reads TGTGCCTGGGCTCCGGGACAAGGTTTCTCTGGGACCTTC. This sequence encodes CAWAPGQGFSGTF.